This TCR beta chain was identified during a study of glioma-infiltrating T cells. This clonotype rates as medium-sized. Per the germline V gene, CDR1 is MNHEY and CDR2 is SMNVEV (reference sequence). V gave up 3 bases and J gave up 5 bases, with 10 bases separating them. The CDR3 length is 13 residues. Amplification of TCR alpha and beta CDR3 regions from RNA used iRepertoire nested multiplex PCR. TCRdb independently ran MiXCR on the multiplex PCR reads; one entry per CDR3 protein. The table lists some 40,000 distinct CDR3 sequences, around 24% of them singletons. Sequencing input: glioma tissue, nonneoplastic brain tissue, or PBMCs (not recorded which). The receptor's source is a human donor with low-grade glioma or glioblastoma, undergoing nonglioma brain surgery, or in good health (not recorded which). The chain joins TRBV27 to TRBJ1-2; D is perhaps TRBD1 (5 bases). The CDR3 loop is CASSFTAGYGYTF. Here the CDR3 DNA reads TGTGCCAGCAGTTTTACTGCAGGGTATGGCTACACCTTC.